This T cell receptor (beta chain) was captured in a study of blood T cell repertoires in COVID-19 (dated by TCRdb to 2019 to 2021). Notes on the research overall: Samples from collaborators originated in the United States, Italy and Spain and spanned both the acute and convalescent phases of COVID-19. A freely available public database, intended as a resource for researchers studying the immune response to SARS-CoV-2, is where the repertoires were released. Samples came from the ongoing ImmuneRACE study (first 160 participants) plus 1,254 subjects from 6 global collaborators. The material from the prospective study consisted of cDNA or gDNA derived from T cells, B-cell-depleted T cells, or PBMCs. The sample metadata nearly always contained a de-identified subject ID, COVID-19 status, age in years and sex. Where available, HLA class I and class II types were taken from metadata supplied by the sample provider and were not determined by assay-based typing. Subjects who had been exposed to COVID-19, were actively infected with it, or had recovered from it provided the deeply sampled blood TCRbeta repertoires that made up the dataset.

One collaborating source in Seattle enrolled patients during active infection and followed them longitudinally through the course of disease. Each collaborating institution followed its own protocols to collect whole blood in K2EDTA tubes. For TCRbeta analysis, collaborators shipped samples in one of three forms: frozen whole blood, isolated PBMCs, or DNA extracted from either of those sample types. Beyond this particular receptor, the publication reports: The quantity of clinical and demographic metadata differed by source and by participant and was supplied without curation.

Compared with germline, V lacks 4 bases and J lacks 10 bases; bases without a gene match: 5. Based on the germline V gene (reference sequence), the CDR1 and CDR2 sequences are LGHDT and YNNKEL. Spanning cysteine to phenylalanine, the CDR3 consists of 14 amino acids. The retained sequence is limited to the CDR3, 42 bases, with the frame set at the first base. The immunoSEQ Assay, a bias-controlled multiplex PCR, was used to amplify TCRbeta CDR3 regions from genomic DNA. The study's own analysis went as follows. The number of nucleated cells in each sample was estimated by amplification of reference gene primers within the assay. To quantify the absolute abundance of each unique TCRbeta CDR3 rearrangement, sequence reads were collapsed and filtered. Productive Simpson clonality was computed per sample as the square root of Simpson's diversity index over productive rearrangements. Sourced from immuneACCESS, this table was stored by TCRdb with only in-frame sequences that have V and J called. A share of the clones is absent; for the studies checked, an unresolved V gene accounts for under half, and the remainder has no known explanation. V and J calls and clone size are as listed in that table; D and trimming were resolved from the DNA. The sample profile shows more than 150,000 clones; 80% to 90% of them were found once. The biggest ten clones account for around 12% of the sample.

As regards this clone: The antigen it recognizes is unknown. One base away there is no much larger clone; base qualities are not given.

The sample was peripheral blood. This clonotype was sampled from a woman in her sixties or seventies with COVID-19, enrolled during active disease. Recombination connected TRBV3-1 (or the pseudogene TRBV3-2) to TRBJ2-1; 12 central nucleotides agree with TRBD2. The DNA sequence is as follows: TGTGCCAGCAGCCGGGGACTAGCGGGTGCCGAGCAGTTCTTC. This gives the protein CASSRGLAGAEQFF.